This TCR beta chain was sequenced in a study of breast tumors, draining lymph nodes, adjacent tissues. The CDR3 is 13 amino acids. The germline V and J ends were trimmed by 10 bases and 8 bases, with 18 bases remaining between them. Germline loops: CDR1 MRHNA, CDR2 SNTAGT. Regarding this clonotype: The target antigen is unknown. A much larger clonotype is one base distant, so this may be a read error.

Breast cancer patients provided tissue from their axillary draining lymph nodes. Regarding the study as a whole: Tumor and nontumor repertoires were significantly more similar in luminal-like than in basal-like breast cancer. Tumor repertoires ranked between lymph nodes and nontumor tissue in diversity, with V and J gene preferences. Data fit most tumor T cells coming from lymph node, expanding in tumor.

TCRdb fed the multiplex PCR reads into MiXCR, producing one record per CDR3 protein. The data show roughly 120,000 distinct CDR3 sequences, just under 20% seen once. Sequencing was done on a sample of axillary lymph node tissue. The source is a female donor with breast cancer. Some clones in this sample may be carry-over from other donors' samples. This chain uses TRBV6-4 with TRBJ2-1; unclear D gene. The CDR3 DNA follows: TGTGCCAACAGACCCAACCTAGGCTATGAGCAGTTCTTC. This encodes CANRPNLGYEQFF.